The 2 T cell receptor beta chains listed next were all sequenced from one sample in a study of T cells in Graves' hyperthyroidism and ophthalmopathy. Amplified TCR beta CDR3 regions derived from RNA transcripts. The study used the HTBI primer set for a first-round RT-PCR of the TCR CDR3. From the multiplex PCR reads, TCRdb called clonotypes with MiXCR, one entry per CDR3 protein. The sample has about 360,000 distinct CDR3 sequences, around 14% seen once. Sample: blood. The origin of the receptors is a woman aged 18 to 35 with Graves' hyperthyroidism.

This clonotype was seen ten or more times. V is TRBV29-1 and J is TRBJ2-7; D unclear. The CDR3 totals 12 residues. Per germline, CDR1 SQVTM and CDR2 ANQGSEA. Trimming took 6 bases from V and 4 from J, leaving 13 bases between them. The CDR3 sequence is CSVPGEGYEQYF. In DNA, the CDR3 is TGCAGCGTCCCGGGTGAAGGTTACGAGCAGTACTTC.

Comment on this clonotype: This clone may be a read error of a much larger clone one base away. This CDR3 is CASSQEGGWYYGYTF. The CDR3 DNA reads TGTGCCAGCAGCCAAGAGGGTGGTTGGTACTATGGCTACACCTTC. The J gene is TRBJ1-2, the V gene TRBV3-1, with no clear D. CDR1 and CDR2 (germline): LGHDT, YNNKEL (reference sequence). With 0 bases removed from V and 3 bases from J, the gap between germline ends came to 11 bases. The CDR3 sequence is 15 residues long.